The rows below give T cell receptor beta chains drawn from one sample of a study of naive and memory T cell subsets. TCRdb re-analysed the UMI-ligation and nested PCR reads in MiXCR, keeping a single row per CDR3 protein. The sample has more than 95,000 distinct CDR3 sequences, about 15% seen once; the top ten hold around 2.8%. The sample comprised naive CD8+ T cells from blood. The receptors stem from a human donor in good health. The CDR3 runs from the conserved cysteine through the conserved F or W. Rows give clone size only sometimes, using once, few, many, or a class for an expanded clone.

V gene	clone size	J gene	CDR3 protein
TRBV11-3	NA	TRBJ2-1	CASSLGAGYNEQFF
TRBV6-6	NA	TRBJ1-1	CASSPVGGGYTEAFF
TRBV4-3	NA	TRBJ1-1	CASSQDRSGNTEAFF
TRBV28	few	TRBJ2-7	CASSLSTTGAAYEQYF
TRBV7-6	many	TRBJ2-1	CASSPGEAFRGARRYNEQFF
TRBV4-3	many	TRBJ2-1	CASSQVFNRGNEQFF
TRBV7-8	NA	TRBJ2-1	CASSLPPVASGPYNEQFF
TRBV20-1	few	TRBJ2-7	CSAEGGSYEQYF
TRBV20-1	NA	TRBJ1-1	CSAGSSSGFTHAEAFF
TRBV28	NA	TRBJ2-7	CASSPRTGTLRYEQYF
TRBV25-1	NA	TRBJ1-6	CASSEGTGLSLFHF
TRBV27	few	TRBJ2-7	CASTRLYYEQYF
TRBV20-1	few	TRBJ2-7	CSARDLRGNYEQYF
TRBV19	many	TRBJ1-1	CASSPPPVATEAFF
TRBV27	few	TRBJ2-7	CASSFSDRDEQYF
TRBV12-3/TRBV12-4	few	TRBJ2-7	CASSLEETGGHEQYF
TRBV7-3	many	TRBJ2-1	CASSSTGVLNEQFF
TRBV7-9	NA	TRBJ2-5	CASRRGTGETQYF
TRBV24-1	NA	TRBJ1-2	CATSESDGTYGYTF
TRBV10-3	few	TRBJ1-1	CAISAPRTTEAFF
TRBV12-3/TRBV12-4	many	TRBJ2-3	CASRVLVDTDTQYF
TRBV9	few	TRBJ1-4	CASSVEGSAEKLFF
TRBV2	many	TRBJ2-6	CASIGDSQSSGANVLTF
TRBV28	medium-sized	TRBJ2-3	CASSLASADTQYF
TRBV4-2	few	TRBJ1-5	CASSHEGQEGQPQHF
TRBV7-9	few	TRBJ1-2	CASSLSAYGYTF
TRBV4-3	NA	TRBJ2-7	CASSQANSGDYSYEQYF
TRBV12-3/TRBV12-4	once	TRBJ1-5	CASSRSGNQPQHF
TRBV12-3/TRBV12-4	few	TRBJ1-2	CASSSRWTEPGYGYTF
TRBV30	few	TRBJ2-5	CAWRSGTGGAETQYF
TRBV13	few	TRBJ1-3	CASSLGLSLSSGNTIYF
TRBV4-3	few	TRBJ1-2	CASSQDRGLPGVYGYTF
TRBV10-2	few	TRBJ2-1	CASSEFPPRGEQFF
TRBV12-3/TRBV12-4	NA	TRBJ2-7	CASSFRDEQYF
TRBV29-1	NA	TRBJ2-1	CSVGDQSPHEQFF
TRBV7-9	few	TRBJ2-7	CASSDSRRRRVFGQYF
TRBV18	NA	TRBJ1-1	CASSPPGDTEAFF
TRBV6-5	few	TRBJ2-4	CASSYSSFTGENIQYF
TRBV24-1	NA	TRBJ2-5	CATRDSGSGTQYF
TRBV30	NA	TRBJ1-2	CAWSMSPGGWVYGYTF
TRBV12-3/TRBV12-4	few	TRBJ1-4	CASSVAFSGNEKLFF
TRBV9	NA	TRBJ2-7	CASSSPDSYEQYF
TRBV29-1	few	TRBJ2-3	CSVATQGGTDTQYF
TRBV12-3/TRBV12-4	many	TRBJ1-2	CASSLLQGGTYGYTF
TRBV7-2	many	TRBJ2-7	CASSPGRRGREPYEQYF
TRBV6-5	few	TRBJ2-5	CASSPTGQGQETQYF
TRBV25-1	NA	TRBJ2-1	CASSNSGGAQEQFF
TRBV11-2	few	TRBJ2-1	CASSFGGLETIFYDEQFF
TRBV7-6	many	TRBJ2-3	CASSLSRDTQYF
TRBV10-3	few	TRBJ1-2	CAISITTGHLNYGYTF
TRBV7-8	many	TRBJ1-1	CASSLGKGWVTEAFF
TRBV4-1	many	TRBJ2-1	CASSQMGVQGGNEQFF
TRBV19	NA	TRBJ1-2	CASSIAAGGGGYTF
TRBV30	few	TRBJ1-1	CAWSVSNTEAFF
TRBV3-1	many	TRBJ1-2	CASSQGSRDAWGYTF